The source of this TCR beta chain is a study of blood T cells in healthy people across ages. Concerning this clonotype itself: Its antigen is currently unknown.

With V trimmed by 1 base and J by 13 bases, 9 bases remained unmatched. The CDR3 is made up of 14 amino acids. Germline V gives CDR1 SGDLS, CDR2 YYNGEE. Whole-study findings and limits: With donor CMV status unknown, expanded clonotype changes were possibly confounded. Compared with aged donors, long-lived donors showed fewer expanded clones, suggesting selection.

The use of a sample-barcoded 5' primer and a J-beta primer mix characterized a second PCR of roughly 6 to 11 cycles. MiXCR was run by TCRdb on the 5' RACE reads, yielding one entry per CDR3 protein. This table holds approximately 400,000 distinct CDR3 sequences, about 55% found once. Extractions gave at least 5 micrograms of total RNA per sample. V gene TRBV9 combines with J gene TRBJ2-1, with 9 bases lining up with TRBD2. Sequenced material: blood. The sequence was collected from a man in his sixties in good health. Written as DNA, the CDR3 is TGTGCCAGCAGCGTATTCGTAGCGGGAGCCTCTCAGTTCTTC. It translates to CASSVFVAGASQFF.